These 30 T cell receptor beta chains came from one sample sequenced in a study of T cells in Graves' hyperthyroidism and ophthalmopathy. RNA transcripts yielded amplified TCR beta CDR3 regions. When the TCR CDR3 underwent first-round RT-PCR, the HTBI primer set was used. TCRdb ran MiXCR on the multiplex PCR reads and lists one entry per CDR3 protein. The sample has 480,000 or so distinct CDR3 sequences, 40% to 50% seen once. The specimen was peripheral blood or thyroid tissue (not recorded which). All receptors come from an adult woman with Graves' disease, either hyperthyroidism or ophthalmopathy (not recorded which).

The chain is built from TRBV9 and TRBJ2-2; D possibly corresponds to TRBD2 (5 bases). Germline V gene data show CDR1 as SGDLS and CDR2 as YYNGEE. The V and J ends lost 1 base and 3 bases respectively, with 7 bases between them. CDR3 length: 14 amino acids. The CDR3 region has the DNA TGTGCCAGCAGCGTATACGGGGACACCGGGGAGCTGTTTTTT. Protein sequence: CASSVYGDTGELFF.

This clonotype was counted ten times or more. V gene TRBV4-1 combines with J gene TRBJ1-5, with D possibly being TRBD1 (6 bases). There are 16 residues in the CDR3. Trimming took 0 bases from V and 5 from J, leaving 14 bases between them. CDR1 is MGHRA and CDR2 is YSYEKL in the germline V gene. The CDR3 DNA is TGCGCCAGCAGCCAAGATGTCGCACAGGGTGATCAGCCCCAGCATTTT. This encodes CASSQDVAQGDQPQHF.

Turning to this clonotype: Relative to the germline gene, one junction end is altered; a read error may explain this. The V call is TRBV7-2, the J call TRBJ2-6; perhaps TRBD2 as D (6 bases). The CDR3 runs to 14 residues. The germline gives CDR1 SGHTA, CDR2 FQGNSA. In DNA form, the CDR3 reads TGTGCCAGCAGCCAAACCTCGGGATCAGGGACTGAAGCTTTC. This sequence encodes CASSQTSGSGTEAF.

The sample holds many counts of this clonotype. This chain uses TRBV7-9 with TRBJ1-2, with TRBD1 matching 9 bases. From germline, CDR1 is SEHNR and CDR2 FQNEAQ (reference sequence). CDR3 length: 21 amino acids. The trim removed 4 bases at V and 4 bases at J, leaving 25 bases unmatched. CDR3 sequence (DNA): TGTGCCAGCAGCTCAGGGGCCTTTACGTATACCCAACGGGGACAGGGCTATGGCTACACCTTC. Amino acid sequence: CASSSGAFTYTQRGQGYGYTF.

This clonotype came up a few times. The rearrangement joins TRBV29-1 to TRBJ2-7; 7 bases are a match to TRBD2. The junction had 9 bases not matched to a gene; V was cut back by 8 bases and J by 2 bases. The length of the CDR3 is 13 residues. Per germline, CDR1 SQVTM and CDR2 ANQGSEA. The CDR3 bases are TGCAGCTTGGATGGGAGGGGAGCCTACGAGCAGTACTTC. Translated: CSLDGRGAYEQYF.

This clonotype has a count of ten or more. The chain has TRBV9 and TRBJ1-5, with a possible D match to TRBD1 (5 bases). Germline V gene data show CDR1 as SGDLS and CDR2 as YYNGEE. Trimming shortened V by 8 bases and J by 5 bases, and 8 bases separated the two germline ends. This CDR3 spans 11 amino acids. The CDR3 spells CASGGDQPQHF. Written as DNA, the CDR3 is TGTGCCAGTGGGGGGGATCAGCCCCAGCATTTT.

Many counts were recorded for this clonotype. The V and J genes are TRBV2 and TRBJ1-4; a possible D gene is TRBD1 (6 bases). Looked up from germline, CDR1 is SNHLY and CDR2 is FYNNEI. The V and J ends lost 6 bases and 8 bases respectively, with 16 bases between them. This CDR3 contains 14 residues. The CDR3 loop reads CASSTLLGAEKLFF. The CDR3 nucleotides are TGTGCCAGCAGCACCCTATTGGGGGCCGAAAAACTGTTTTTT.

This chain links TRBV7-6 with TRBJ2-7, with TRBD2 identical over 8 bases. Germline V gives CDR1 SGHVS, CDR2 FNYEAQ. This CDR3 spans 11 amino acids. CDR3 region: CKSLAVYEQYF. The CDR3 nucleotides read TGTAAGTCACTAGCGGTCTACGAGCAGTACTTC.

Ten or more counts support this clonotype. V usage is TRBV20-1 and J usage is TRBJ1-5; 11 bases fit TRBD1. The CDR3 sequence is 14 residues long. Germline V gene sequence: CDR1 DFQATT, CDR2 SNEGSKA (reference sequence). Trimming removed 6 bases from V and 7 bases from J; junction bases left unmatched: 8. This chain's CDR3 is CSATPGQGGQPQHF. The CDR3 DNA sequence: TGCAGTGCCACTCCGGGACAGGGGGGCCAGCCCCAGCATTTT.

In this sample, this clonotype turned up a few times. The CDR3 DNA reads as TGTGCCAGTAGTCACTACGGGAGAGGGAACACTGAAGCTTTCTTT. Translating it yields CASSHYGRGNTEAFF. This chain links TRBV19 with TRBJ1-1; D not certain. CDR3 length: 15 residues. Looked up from germline, CDR1 is LNHDA and CDR2 is SQIVND (reference sequence). Trimming stripped 5 bases from V and 1 base from J, with 14 bases between.

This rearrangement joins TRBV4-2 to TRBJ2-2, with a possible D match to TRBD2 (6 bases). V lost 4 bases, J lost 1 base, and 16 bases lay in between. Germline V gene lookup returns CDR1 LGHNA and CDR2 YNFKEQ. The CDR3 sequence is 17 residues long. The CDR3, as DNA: TGTGCCAGCAGCCCCCCTTCGGAGGGCATGAACACCGGGGAGCTGTTTTTT. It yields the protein CASSPPSEGMNTGELFF.

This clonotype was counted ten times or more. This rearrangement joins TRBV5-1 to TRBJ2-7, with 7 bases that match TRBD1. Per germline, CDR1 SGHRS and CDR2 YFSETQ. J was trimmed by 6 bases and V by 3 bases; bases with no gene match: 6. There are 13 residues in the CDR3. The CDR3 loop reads CASSWTGAVEQYF. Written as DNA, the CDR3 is TGCGCCAGCAGCTGGACAGGTGCTGTCGAGCAGTACTTC.

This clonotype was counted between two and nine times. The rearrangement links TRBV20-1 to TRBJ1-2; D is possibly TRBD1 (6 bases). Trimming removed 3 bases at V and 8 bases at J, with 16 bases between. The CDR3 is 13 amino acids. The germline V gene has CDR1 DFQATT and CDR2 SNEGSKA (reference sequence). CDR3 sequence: CSASRGVTGGYTF. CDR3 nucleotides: TGCAGTGCTAGCAGGGGAGTTACCGGCGGCTACACCTTC.

The CDR3 bases are TGTGCCAGCAGCCCGCCGGGCCCCGGGACCCAGTACTTC. Residues: CASSPPGPGTQYF. The chain is built from TRBV7-6 and TRBJ2-5; D gene ambiguous. The CDR3 runs to 13 residues. Germline V gene lookup returns CDR1 SGHVS and CDR2 FNYEAQ. Trimming took 5 bases from V and 7 from J, leaving 14 bases between them.

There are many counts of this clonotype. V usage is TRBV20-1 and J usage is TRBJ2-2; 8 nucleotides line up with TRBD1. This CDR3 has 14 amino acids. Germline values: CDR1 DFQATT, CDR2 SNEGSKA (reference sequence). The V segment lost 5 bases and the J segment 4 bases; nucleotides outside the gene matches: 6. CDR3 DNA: TGCAGTGCTCTCACAGGGGGTAGCACCGGGGAGCTGTTTTTT. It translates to CSALTGGSTGELFF.

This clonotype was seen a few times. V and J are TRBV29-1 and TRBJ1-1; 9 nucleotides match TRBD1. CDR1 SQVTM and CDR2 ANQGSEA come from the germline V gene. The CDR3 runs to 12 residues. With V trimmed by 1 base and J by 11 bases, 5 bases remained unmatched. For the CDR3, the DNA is TGCAGCGTTGAAGTACAGGGGGCGCGGGCTTTCTTT. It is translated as CSVEVQGARAFF.

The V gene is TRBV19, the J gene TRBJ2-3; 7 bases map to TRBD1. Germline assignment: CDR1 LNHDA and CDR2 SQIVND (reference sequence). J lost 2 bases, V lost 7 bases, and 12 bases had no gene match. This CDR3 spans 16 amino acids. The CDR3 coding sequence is TGTGCCAGTACCGATGGGGCAGGGGGTATCACAGATACGCAGTATTTT. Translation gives CASTDGAGGITDTQYF.

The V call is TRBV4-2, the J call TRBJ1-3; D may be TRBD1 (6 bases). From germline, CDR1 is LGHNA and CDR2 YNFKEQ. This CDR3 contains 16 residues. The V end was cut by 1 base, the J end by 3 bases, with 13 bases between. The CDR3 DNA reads TGTGCCAGCAGCCAAGCCGCCCGGGACAATGGAAACACCATATATTTT. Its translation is CASSQAARDNGNTIYF.

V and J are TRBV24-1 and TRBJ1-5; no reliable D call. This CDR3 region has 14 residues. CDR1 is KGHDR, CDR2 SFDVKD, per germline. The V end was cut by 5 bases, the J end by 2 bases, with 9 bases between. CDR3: CATSAAMGNQPQHF. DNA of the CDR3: TGTGCCACCAGTGCCGCAATGGGCAATCAGCCCCAGCATTTT.

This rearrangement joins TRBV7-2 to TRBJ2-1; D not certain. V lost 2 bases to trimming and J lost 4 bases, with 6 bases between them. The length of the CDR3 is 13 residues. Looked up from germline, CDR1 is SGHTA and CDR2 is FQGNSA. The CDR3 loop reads CASSLQVYNEQFF. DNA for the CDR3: TGTGCCAGCAGCTTACAGGTTTACAATGAGCAGTTCTTC. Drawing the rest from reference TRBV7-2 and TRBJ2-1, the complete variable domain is GAGVSQSPSNKVTEKGKDVELRCDPISGHTALYWYRQSLGQGLEFLIYFQGNSAPDKSGLPSDRFSAERTGGSVSTLTIQRTQQEDSAVYLCASSLQVYNEQFFGPGTRLTVL.

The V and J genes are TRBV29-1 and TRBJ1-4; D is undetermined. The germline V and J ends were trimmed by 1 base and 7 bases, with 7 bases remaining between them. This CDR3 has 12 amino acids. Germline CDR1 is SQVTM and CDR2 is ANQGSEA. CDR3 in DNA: TGCAGCGTTGAAGGCGGCCCTGAAAAACTGTTTTTT. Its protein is CSVEGGPEKLFF.

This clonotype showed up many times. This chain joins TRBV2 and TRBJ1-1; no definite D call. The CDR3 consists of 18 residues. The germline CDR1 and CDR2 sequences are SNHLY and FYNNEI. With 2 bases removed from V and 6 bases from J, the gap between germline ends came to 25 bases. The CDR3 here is CASSETPGPAFVDSEAFF. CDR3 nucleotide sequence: TGTGCCAGCAGTGAAACACCGGGCCCGGCTTTCGTAGATTCTGAAGCTTTCTTT.

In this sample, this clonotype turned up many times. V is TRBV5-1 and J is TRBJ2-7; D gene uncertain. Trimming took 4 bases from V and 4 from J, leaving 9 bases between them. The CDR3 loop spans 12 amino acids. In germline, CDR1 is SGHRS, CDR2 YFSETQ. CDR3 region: CASSVDLYEQYF. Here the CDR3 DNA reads TGCGCCAGCAGCGTGGACCTATACGAGCAGTACTTC.

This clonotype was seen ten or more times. DNA for the CDR3: TGCAGCGCTGGGGAGCTTAGCAATCAGCCCCAGCATTTT. This gives the protein CSAGELSNQPQHF. The rearrangement joins TRBV29-1 to TRBJ1-5; D call uncertain. This CDR3 comprises 13 residues. The V gene's germline CDR1 is SQVTM and CDR2 ANQGSEA. Trimming shortened V by 7 bases and J by 0 bases, and 10 bases separated the two germline ends.

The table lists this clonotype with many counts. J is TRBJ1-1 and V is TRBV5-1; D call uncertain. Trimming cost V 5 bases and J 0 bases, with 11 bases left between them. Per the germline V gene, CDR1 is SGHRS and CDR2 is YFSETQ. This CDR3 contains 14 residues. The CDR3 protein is CASSIHVMNTEAFF. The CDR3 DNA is TGCGCCAGCAGTATTCACGTCATGAACACTGAAGCTTTCTTT.

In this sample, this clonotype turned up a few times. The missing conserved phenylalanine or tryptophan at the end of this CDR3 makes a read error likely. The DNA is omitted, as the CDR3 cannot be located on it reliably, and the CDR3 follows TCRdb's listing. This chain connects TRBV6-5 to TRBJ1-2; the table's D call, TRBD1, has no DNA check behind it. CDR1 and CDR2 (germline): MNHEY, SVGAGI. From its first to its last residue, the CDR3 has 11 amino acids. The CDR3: CASRLTGDSSY.

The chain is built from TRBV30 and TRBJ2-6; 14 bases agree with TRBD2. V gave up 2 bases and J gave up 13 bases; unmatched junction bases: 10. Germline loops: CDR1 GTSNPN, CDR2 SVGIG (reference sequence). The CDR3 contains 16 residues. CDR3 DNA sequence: TGTGCCTGGAGTTTGTTACCCGGACTAGCGGGAGGTGTCCTGACTTTC. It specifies CAWSLLPGLAGGVLTF.

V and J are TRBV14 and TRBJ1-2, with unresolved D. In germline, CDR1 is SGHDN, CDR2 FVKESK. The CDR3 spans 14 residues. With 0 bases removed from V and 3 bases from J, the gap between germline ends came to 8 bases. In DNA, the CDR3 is TGTGCCAGCAGCCAAGATTTAACCCACTATGGCTACACCTTC. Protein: CASSQDLTHYGYTF.

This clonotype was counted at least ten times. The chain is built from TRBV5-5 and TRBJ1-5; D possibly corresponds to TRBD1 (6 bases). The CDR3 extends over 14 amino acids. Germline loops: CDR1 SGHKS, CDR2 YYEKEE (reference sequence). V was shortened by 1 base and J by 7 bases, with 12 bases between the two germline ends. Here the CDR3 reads CASSLQGTDQPQHF. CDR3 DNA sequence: TGTGCCAGCAGCTTGCAGGGGACGGACCAGCCCCAGCATTTT.

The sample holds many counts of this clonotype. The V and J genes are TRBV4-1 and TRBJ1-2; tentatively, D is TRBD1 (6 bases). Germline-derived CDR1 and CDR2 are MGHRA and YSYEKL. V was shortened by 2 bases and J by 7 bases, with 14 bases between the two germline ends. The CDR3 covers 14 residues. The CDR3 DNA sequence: TGCGCCAGCAGCCAAAAACAGGGTACACTTGGCTACACCTTC. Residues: CASSQKQGTLGYTF.